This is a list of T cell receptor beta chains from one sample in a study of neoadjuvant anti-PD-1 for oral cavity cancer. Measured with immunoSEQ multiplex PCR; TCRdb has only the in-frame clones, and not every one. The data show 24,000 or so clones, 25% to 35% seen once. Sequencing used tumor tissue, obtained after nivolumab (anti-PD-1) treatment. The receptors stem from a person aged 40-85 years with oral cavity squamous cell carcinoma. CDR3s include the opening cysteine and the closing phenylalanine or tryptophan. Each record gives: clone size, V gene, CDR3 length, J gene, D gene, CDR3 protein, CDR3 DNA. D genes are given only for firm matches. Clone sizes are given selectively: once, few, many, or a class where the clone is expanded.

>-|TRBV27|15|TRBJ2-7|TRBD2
CASSLTLAGSSEQYF
TGTGCCAGCAGTTTAACACTAGCGGGATCCAGCGAGCAGTACTTC
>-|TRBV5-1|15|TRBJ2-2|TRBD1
CASSTGQDWTGELFF
TGCGCCAGCAGCACCGGACAGGACTGGACCGGGGAGCTGTTTTTT
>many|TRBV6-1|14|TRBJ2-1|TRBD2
CASRLAGGKTEQFF
TGTGCCAGTAGGCTAGCGGGAGGAAAGACTGAGCAGTTCTTC
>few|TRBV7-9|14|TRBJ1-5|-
CASSQDGINQPQHF
TGTGCCAGCAGCCAAGACGGAATCAATCAGCCCCAGCATTTT
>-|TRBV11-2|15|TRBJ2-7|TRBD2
CASSLGSAGGREQYF
TGTGCCAGCAGCTTAGGGTCAGCGGGAGGTCGGGAGCAGTACTTC
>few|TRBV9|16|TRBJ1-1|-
CASSVASTPRNTEAFF
TGTGCCAGCAGCGTAGCCTCCACGCCACGTAACACTGAAGCTTTCTTT
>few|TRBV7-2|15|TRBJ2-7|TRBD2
CASSFMAGGRYEQYF
TGTGCCAGCAGCTTTATGGCGGGAGGGCGGTACGAGCAGTACTTC
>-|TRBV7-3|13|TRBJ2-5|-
CASSLESRETQYF
TGTGCCAGCAGCTTAGAGAGCCGGGAGACCCAGTACTTC
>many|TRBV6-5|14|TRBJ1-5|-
CASRGGGGNQPQHF
TGTGCCAGCCGAGGCGGAGGTGGCAATCAGCCCCAGCATTTT
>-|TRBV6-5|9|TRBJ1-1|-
CASSEQAFF
TGTGCCAGCAGCGAACAAGCTTTCTTT
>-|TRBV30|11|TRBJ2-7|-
CAWRRSYEQYF
TGTGCCTGGAGACGGAGCTACGAGCAGTACTTC
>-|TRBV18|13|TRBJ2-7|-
CASSVARTYEQYF
TGTGCCAGCTCAGTTGCACGCACCTACGAGCAGTACTTC
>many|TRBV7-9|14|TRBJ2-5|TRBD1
CASSRGQARETQYF
TGTGCCAGCAGCCGGGGACAGGCGCGAGAGACCCAGTACTTC
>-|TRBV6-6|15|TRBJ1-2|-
CASRGWGILDYGYTF
TGTGCCAGCAGGGGGTGGGGGATCTTGGACTATGGCTACACCTTC
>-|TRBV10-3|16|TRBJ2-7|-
CAISESIRVRGDEQYF
TGTGCCATCAGTGAGTCGATCAGGGTTAGGGGCGACGAGCAGTACTTC
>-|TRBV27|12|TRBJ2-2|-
CASSPSFGELFF
TGTGCCAGCAGTCCCAGTTTCGGGGAGCTGTTTTTT
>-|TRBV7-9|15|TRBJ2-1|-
CASSLTGSSYNEQFF
TGTGCCAGCAGCCTTACAGGGAGCTCCTACAATGAGCAGTTCTTC
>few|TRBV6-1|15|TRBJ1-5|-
CASTKGPWGNQPQHF
TGTGCCAGCACGAAGGGCCCGTGGGGGAATCAGCCCCAGCATTTT
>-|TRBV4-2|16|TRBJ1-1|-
CASSQGPGTLNTEAFF
TGTGCCAGCAGCCAGGGTCCCGGGACATTGAACACTGAAGCTTTCTTT
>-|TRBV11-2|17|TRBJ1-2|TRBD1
CASSLAGGQGQAHGYTF
TGTGCCAGCAGCTTAGCGGGGGGACAGGGCCAGGCCCATGGCTACACCTTC
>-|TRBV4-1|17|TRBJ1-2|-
CASSQEAQGSLNYGYTF
TGCGCCAGCAGCCAAGAAGCCCAGGGGTCTCTTAACTATGGCTACACCTTC
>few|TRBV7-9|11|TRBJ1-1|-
CASSEGVVAFF
TGTGCCAGCAGCGAGGGTGTGGTAGCTTTCTTT
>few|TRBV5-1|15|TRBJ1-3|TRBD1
CASSITGVTGNTIYF
TGCGCCAGCAGCATCACAGGGGTTACTGGAAACACCATATATTTT
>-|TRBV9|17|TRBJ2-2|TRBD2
CASSATSGGSRTGELFF
TGTGCCAGCAGCGCCACTAGCGGGGGGTCGAGAACCGGGGAGCTGTTTTTT
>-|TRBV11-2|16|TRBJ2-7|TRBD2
CASSLDFRRGGYEQYF
TGTGCCAGCAGCTTAGATTTCAGGCGGGGGGGTTACGAGCAGTACTTC
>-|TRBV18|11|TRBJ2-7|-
CASSQTGGKYF
TGTGCCAGCTCACAGACAGGAGGCAAGTACTTC
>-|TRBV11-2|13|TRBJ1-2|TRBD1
CASGPGQRYGYTF
TGTGCCAGCGGCCCGGGACAGCGATATGGCTACACCTTC
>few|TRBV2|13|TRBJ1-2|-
CASSDEQNYGYTF
TGTGCCAGCAGTGACGAACAGAACTATGGCTACACCTTC
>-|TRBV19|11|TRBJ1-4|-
CASKFDEKLFF
TGTGCCAGTAAATTCGACGAAAAACTGTTTTTT
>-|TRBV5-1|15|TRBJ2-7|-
CASSLVEDGDYEQYF
TGCGCCAGCAGCTTGGTCGAGGACGGCGACTACGAGCAGTACTTC
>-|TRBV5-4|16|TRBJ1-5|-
CASSLRGRMINQPQHF
TGTGCCAGCAGCTTGAGGGGCAGGATGATCAATCAGCCCCAGCATTTT
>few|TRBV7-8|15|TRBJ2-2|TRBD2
CASSLTSGNTGELFF
TGTGCCAGCAGCTTGACTAGCGGAAACACCGGGGAGCTGTTTTTT
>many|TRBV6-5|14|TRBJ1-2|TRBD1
CASSDQGGGLGYTF
TGTGCCAGCAGTGATCAGGGGGGGGGATTAGGCTACACCTTC
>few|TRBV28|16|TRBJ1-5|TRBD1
CASSRPGTGNRQPQHF
TGTGCCAGCAGTCGTCCCGGGACAGGGAACAGGCAGCCCCAGCATTTT
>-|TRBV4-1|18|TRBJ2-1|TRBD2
CASSLGLAGESSYNEQFF
TGCGCCAGCAGCCTCGGACTAGCGGGAGAGAGCTCCTACAATGAGCAGTTCTTC
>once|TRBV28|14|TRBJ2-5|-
CASSPGTYQETQYF
TGTGCCAGCAGCCCCGGGACATACCAAGAGACCCAGTACTTC
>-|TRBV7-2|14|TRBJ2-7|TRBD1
CASSSGTGINEQYF
TGTGCCAGCAGCTCCGGGACAGGGATAAACGAGCAGTACTTC